The 5 T cell receptor beta chains listed next were all sequenced from one sample in a study of blood T cell repertoires in COVID-19. Produced via immunoSEQ multiplex PCR; TCRdb's table is partial and in-frame only. The profile covers 400,000 to 550,000 clones, with 75% to 90% appearing a single time and 4.3% taken by the ten largest. The specimen was peripheral blood. The receptors here all came from a woman aged 25 to 39 with acute or convalescent COVID-19.

As DNA, the CDR3 is TGTGCCAGCAGTTGGATCAGGGTCGAAGACTATGGCTACACCTTC. Translated: CASSWIRVEDYGYTF. The chain recombines TRBV28 with TRBJ1-2, with a tentative D call TRBD1 (5 bases). Between the trimmed V and J ends, which lost 4 bases and 3 bases, there was a span of 15 bases. CDR1 is MDHEN, CDR2 SYDVKM, per germline. The CDR3 is made up of 15 amino acids.

CDR3 sequence reads: CPRSRQGNTEAFF. The CDR3 DNA reads as TGCCCCCGCAGCCGACAGGGGAACACTGAAGCTTTCTTT. The chain joins TRBV10-1 to TRBJ1-1, with 7 positions matching TRBD1. CDR1 is WNHNN and CDR2 is SYGVQD in the germline V gene (reference sequence). The CDR3 runs to 13 residues.

The V gene is TRBV7-7, the J gene TRBJ2-5, with D unresolved. The CDR3 contains 16 residues. Germline CDR1 reads SSHAT; CDR2 reads FNYEAQ (reference sequence). The V and J ends lost 5 bases and 4 bases respectively, with 20 bases between them. Written as DNA, the CDR3 is TGTGCCAGCAGCCCAACATCTAGTGACTCCCGAGAGACCCAGTACTTC. It encodes CASSPTSSDSRETQYF. Based on the CDR3 plus reference TRBV7-7 and TRBJ2-5, the full variable domain is GAGVSQSPRYKVTKRGQDVTLRCDPISSHATLYWYQQALGQGPEFLTYFNYEAQPDKSGLPSDRFSAERPEGSISTLTIQRTEQRDSAMYRCASSPTSSDSRETQYFGPGTRLLVL.

The chain recombines TRBV27 with TRBJ1-4; 7 nucleotides line up with TRBD1. Per the germline V gene, CDR1 is MNHEY and CDR2 is SMNVEV (reference sequence). V shed 4 bases, J shed 8 bases, and the junction held 7 bases outside the gene matches. The CDR3 is 14 residues long. The DNA for the CDR3 is TGTGCCAGCAGTTCTACAGGGGTGGGGGAAAAACTGTTTTTT. Amino acids: CASSSTGVGEKLFF.

This chain links TRBV5-4 with TRBJ2-1; D gene unclear. CDR3 length: 13 residues. With 3 bases removed from V and 4 bases from J, the gap between germline ends came to 8 bases. CDR1 and CDR2 from the germline V gene are SGHNT and YYREEE (reference sequence). CDR3: CASSSPPYNEQFF. For the CDR3, the DNA is TGTGCCAGCAGCTCCCCCCCTTACAATGAGCAGTTCTTC.